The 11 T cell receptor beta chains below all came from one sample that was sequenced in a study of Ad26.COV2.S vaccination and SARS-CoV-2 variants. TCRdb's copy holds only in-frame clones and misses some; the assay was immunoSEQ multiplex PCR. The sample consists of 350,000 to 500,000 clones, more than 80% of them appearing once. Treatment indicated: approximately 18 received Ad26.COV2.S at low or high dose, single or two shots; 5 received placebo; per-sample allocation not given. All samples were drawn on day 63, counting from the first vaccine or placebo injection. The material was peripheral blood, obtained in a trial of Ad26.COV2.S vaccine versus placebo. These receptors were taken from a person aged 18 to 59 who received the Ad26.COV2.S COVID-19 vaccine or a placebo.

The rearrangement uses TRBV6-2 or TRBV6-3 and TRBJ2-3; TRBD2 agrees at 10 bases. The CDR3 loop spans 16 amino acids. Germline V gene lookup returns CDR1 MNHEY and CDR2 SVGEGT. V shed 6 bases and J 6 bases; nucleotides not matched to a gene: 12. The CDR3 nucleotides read TGTGCCAGCAGCCCGGGGGTAGCGGGAGGAGGTGATACGCAGTATTTT. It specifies CASSPGVAGGGDTQYF.

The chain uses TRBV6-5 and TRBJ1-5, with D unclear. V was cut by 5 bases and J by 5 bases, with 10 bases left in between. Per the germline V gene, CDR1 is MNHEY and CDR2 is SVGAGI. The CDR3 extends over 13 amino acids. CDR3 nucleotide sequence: TGTGCCAGCAGTATAGCGACCTATCAGCCCCAGCATTTT. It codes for CASSIATYQPQHF.

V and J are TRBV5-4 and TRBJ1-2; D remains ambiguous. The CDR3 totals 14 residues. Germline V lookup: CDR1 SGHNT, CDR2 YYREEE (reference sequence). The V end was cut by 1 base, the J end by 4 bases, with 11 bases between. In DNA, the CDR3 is TGTGCCAGCAGCTTGTCTGGCAGAATCTATGGCTACACCTTC. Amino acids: CASSLSGRIYGYTF. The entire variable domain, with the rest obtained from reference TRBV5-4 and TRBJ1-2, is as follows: ETGVTQSPTHLIKTRGQQVTLRCSSQSGHNTVSWYQQALGQGPQFIFQYYREEENGRGNFPPRFSGLQFPNYSSELNVNALELDDSALYLCASSLSGRIYGYTFGSGTRLTVV.

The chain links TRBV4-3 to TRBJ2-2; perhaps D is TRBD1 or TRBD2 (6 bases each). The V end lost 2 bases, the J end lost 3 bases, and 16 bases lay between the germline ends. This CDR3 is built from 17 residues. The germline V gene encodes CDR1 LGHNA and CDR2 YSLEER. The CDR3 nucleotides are TGCGCCAGCAGCCAACTAGGGGCAGGGGAGGACACCGGGGAGCTGTTTTTT. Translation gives CASSQLGAGEDTGELFF.

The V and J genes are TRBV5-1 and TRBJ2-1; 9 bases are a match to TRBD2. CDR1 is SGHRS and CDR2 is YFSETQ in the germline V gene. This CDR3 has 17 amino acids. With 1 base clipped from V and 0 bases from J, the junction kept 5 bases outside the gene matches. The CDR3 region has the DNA TGCGCCAGCAGCTTGTCGGGTAGCGGGAGCTCCTACAATGAGCAGTTCTTC. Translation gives CASSLSGSGSSYNEQFF.

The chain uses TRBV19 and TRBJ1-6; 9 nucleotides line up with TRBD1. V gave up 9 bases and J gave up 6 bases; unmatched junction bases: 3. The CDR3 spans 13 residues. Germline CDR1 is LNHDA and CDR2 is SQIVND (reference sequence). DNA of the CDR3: TGTGCCAGCAGGGACAGGGCTAATTCACCCCTCCACTTT. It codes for CASRDRANSPLHF. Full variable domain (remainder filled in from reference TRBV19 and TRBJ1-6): DGGITQSPKYLFRKEGQNVTLSCEQNLNHDAMYWYRQDPGQGLRLIYYSQIVNDFQKGDIAEGYSVSREKKESFPLTVTSAQKNPTAFYLCASRDRANSPLHFGNGTRLTVT.

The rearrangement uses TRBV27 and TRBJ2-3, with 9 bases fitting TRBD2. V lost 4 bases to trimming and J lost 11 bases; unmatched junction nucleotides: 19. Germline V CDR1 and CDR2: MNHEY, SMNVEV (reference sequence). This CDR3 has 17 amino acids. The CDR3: CASSSPLLAGASVEQYF. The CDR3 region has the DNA TGTGCCAGCAGTTCGCCACTACTAGCGGGCGCCTCAGTTGAGCAGTATTTT.

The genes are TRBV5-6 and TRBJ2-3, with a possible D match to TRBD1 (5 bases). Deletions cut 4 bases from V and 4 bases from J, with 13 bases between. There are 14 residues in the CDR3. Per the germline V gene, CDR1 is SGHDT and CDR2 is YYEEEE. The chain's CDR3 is CASSAQGIADTQYF. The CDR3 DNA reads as TGTGCCAGCAGCGCTCAGGGCATCGCAGATACGCAGTATTTT.

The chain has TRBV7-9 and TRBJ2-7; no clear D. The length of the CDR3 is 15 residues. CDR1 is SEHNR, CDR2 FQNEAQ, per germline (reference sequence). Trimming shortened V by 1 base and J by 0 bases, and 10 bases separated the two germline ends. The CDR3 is CASSLEWESSYEQYF. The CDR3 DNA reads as TGTGCCAGCAGCTTAGAATGGGAAAGCTCCTACGAGCAGTACTTC.

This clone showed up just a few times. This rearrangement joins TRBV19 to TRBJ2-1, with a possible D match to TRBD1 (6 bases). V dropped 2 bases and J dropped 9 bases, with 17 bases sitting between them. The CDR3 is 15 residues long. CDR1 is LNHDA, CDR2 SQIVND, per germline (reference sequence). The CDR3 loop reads CASSIWGQRYGEQFF. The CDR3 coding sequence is TGTGCCAGTAGTATATGGGGGCAGCGGTATGGTGAGCAGTTCTTC.

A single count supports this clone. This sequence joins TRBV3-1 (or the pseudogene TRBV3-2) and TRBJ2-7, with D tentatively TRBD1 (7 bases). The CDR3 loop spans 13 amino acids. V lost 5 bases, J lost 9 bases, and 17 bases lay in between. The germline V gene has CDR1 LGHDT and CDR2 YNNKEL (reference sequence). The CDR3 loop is CASSDRWGDRQYF. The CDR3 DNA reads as TGTGCCAGCAGCGATCGTTGGGGGGACAGGCAGTACTTC.